The source of this T cell receptor beta chain is a study of cytomegalovirus exposure and HLA in healthy donors. Study findings and constraints: Cytomegalovirus status was reportedly diagnosed by the classifier with high specificity and sensitivity. A previous analysis found most TCR beta V segments productive roughly 87% or roughly 30% of the time. Relative to the approximately 670-donor mean, N-insertions were reportedly fewer in an Asian-associated ancestry cluster in a later analysis.

PCR involved 60 Vbeta and 13 Jbeta primers. TCRdb's copy holds only in-frame clones and misses some; the assay was immunoSEQ multiplex PCR. The sample records approximately 150,000 clones, around 73% being singletons. This clone was detected only once. Its antigen remains unidentified. Other DNA sequences in this sample translate to the same CDR3. Per the germline V gene, CDR1 is SGDLS and CDR2 is YYNGEE. Trimming took 0 bases from V and 0 from J, leaving 7 bases between them. This CDR3 region has 15 residues. This TCR was recovered from a young woman in good health and CMV-seropositive. The sample was PBMCs. The chain carries TRBV9 and TRBJ2-1; maybe TRBD2 (6 bases). This CDR3 is CASSVVGSSYNEQFF. CDR3 in DNA: TGTGCCAGCAGCGTAGTCGGGAGCTCCTACAATGAGCAGTTCTTC. The full variable domain, in which reference TRBV9 and TRBJ2-1 provide the parts outside the CDR3, is DSGVTQTPKHLITATGQRVTLRCSPRSGDLSVYWYQQSLDQGLQFLIQYYNGEERAKGNILERFSAQQFPDLHSELNLSSLELGDSALYFCASSVVGSSYNEQFFGPGTRLTVL.